The 20 T cell receptor beta chains reported below all come from one sample, sequenced in a study of shared clonotypes between healthy human individuals. The method was immunoSEQ multiplex PCR; TCRdb's version includes in-frame clones alone and lacks a portion of them. The data hold around 350,000 clones, with around 70% observed a single time. Sequencing was performed on memory CD4+ T cells sorted from blood. Subset given: CD45RA-negative fraction. Every receptor here comes from a man under 40 in good health.

The rearrangement joins TRBV18 to TRBJ2-7, with D possibly matching TRBD1 (6 bases). Between the trimmed V and J ends, which lost 1 base and 3 bases, there was a span of 10 bases. Per germline, CDR1 KGHSH and CDR2 LQKENI. The length of the CDR3 is 14 residues. CDR3 coding DNA: TGTGCCAGCTCACCACTGGGACAAAACTACGAGCAGTACTTC. It encodes CASSPLGQNYEQYF.

This chain uses TRBV11-2 with TRBJ1-3; 7 nucleotides align to TRBD1. With 5 bases clipped from V and 7 bases from J, the junction kept 11 bases outside the gene matches. The CDR3 is 15 residues long. Germline CDR1 reads SGHAT; CDR2 reads FQNNGV. CDR3 amino acids: CASSPIRGGQNTIYF. CDR3 in DNA: TGTGCCAGCAGCCCCATTCGAGGGGGACAGAACACCATATATTTT.

This clone was picked up one time. The chain uses TRBV7-2 and TRBJ1-1, with D tentatively TRBD1 (5 bases). The V and J ends lost 5 bases and 1 base respectively, with 14 bases between them. The germline gives CDR1 SGHTA, CDR2 FQGNSA. The CDR3 has 15 amino acids. CDR3 in DNA: TGTGCCAGCAGCCCCCGCCAGGGTTGGAACACTGAAGCTTTCTTT. This codes for CASSPRQGWNTEAFF.

V and J are TRBV7-8 and TRBJ2-3, with 10 bases identical to TRBD2. Germline V gives CDR1 SGHVS, CDR2 FQNEAQ. The CDR3 has 16 amino acids. J was trimmed by 2 bases and V by 7 bases; bases with no gene match: 9. CDR3 DNA sequence: TGTGCCAGCACCATGAGGACTAGCGGACCCACAGATACGCAGTATTTT. This sequence encodes CASTMRTSGPTDTQYF. Combining the CDR3 with reference TRBV7-8 and TRBJ2-3 gives the whole variable domain GAGVSQSPRYKVAKRGQDVALRCDPISGHVSLFWYQQALGQGPEFLTYFQNEAQLDKSGLPSDRFFAERPEGSVSTLKIQRTQQEDSAVYLCASTMRTSGPTDTQYFGPGTRLTVL.

The V call is TRBV9, the J call TRBJ2-2, with D possibly TRBD1 on 6 matching bases. CDR3 length: 18 amino acids. The germline gives CDR1 SGDLS, CDR2 YYNGEE. V was pared by 4 bases and J by 0 bases, with 19 bases between. This CDR3 is CASSPQSSRGANTGELFF. The CDR3 region has the DNA TGTGCCAGCAGCCCTCAATCTTCCAGGGGCGCGAACACCGGGGAGCTGTTTTTT.

The chain carries TRBV7-2 and TRBJ2-3, with D possibly being TRBD2 (5 bases). Trimming stripped 4 bases from V and 2 bases from J, with 10 bases between. This CDR3 has 14 residues. The V gene's germline CDR1 is SGHTA and CDR2 FQGNSA. This CDR3 is CASSSDWATDTQYF. For the CDR3, the DNA is TGTGCCAGCAGCTCGGACTGGGCCACAGATACGCAGTATTTT. The full variable domain, rest sourced from reference TRBV7-2 and TRBJ2-3, is GAGVSQSPSNKVTEKGKDVELRCDPISGHTALYWYRQSLGQGLEFLIYFQGNSAPDKSGLPSDRFSAERTGGSVSTLTIQRTQQEDSAVYLCASSSDWATDTQYFGPGTRLTVL.

V and J are TRBV19 and TRBJ1-2; D not certain. The CDR3 length is 12 residues. Between the trimmed V and J ends, which lost 3 bases and 0 bases, there was a span of 2 bases. CDR1 is LNHDA, CDR2 SQIVND, per germline (reference sequence). The CDR3 DNA reads as TGTGCCAGTAGTATCCCTAACTATGGCTACACCTTC. This gives the protein CASSIPNYGYTF.

A word on this clone: A junction end diverges from the germline sequence, so it may reflect a read error. This chain uses TRBV6-5 with TRBJ1-5; tentative D call: TRBD1 (6 bases). The germline gives CDR1 MNHEY, CDR2 SVGAGI. The CDR3 spans 16 residues. CDR3 sequence (DNA): TGTGCCAGCATTTACTGGGACACTAATAGCAATCAGCCCCAGCATTTT. Amino acids: CASIYWDTNSNQPQHF.

This clone was counted ten times or more. At the DNA level, this CDR3 is encoded by other sequences in the same sample as well. The chain is built from TRBV7-2 and TRBJ2-2; 14 bases are a match to TRBD2. The germline gives CDR1 SGHTA, CDR2 FQGNSA. The trim removed 4 bases at V and 7 bases at J, leaving 5 bases unmatched. This CDR3 has 16 amino acids. The CDR3 DNA reads TGTGCCAGCAGCTCGGGACTAGCGGGAGCTGTCGGGGAGCTGTTTTTT. Protein product: CASSSGLAGAVGELFF.

In DNA form, the CDR3 reads TGTGCCAGCTCACGGTTACAGGGGAGGTTGGAGACCCAGTACTTC. It codes for CASSRLQGRLETQYF. The V gene is TRBV18, the J gene TRBJ2-5; a possible D gene is TRBD1 (7 bases). Germline V gives CDR1 KGHSH, CDR2 LQKENI. The CDR3 extends over 15 amino acids. The germline V and J ends were trimmed by 4 bases and 5 bases, with 17 bases remaining between them.

The V gene is TRBV7-2, the J gene TRBJ2-1; 11 bases are shared with TRBD2. Per germline, CDR1 SGHTA and CDR2 FQGNSA. V shed 5 bases, J shed 7 bases, and the junction held 7 bases outside the gene matches. The length of the CDR3 is 15 residues. Here the CDR3 DNA reads TGTGCCAGCAGCAAACTAGCGGGAGATTGGAATGAGCAGTTCTTC. It codes for CASSKLAGDWNEQFF. The full variable domain, with the rest looked up from reference TRBV7-2 and TRBJ2-1, is GAGVSQSPSNKVTEKGKDVELRCDPISGHTALYWYRQSLGQGLEFLIYFQGNSAPDKSGLPSDRFSAERTGGSVSTLTIQRTQQEDSAVYLCASSKLAGDWNEQFFGPGTRLTVL.

The chain links TRBV4-1 to TRBJ2-1, with 7 bases lining up with TRBD2. Germline assignment: CDR1 MGHRA and CDR2 YSYEKL. V lost 0 bases and J lost 4; bases outside the gene matches: 3. This CDR3 is built from 15 residues. In nucleotides, the CDR3 is TGCGCCAGCAGCCAAGAGGCTAGCGGTTACAATGAGCAGTTCTTC. Protein product: CASSQEASGYNEQFF.

The CDR3 loop reads CAISDMYEQYF. The CDR3 coding sequence is TGTGCCATCAGTGACATGTACGAGCAGTACTTC. The rearrangement joins TRBV10-3 to TRBJ2-7, with D unclear. V lost 3 bases and J 4 bases, leaving 4 bases between the germline ends. The CDR3 totals 11 residues. Looked up from germline, CDR1 is ENHRY and CDR2 is SYGVKD.

The chain uses TRBV18 and TRBJ1-5; possibly TRBD1 for D (5 bases). Between the trimmed V and J ends, which lost 3 bases and 5 bases, there was a span of 11 bases. Per germline, CDR1 KGHSH and CDR2 LQKENI. The CDR3 spans 14 residues. CDR3 coding DNA: TGTGCCAGCTCACCGTGGGGGAAAGATCAGCCCCAGCATTTT. This gives the protein CASSPWGKDQPQHF. The full variable domain, with the rest looked up from reference TRBV18 and TRBJ1-5, is NAGVMQNPRHLVRRRGQEARLRCSPMKGHSHVYWYRQLPEEGLKFMVYLQKENIIDESGMPKERFSAEFPKEGPSILRIQQVVRGDSAAYFCASSPWGKDQPQHFGDGTRLSIL.

V usage is TRBV28 and J usage is TRBJ2-7; D gene uncertain. Trimming pared 3 bases from V and 6 bases from J, leaving 12 bases between. Germline values: CDR1 MDHEN, CDR2 SYDVKM. This CDR3 spans 13 amino acids. CDR3 in amino acids: CASSFYGPGEQYF. The DNA of the CDR3 is TGTGCCAGCAGTTTTTATGGGCCCGGCGAGCAGTACTTC.

This chain links TRBV14 with TRBJ2-1; D is tentatively TRBD1 or TRBD2 (5 bases each). CDR1 and CDR2 from the germline V gene are SGHDN and FVKESK. The V gene lost 4 bases and the J gene lost 10 bases, with 14 bases spanning the gap. The length of the CDR3 is 13 residues. The CDR3 is CASSLWDHQEQFF. CDR3 nucleotide sequence: TGTGCCAGCAGCCTCTGGGACCACCAGGAGCAGTTCTTC.

This clone was detected many times. The rearrangement joins TRBV5-1 to TRBJ2-7, with 8 bases identical to TRBD1. Looked up from germline, CDR1 is SGHRS and CDR2 is YFSETQ. Trimming took 5 bases from V and 7 from J; bases not matched to a gene: 11. The CDR3 length is 14 residues. The CDR3, as DNA: TGCGCCAGCAGAGCTGGACAGGGAACGAGAGAGCAGTACTTC. Its translation: CASRAGQGTREQYF.

V is TRBV4-3 and J is TRBJ2-1; TRBD1 agrees at 12 bases. The V gene's germline CDR1 is LGHNA and CDR2 YSLEER. V was pared by 4 bases and J by 8 bases, with 6 bases of the junction left unmatched. The CDR3 contains 15 residues. CDR3 DNA: TGCGCCAGCAGCCGGCGGGACAGGGGGCGCGATGAGCAGTTCTTC. Translating it yields CASSRRDRGRDEQFF.

Only a few counts were recorded for this clone. The chain employs TRBV5-1 and TRBJ1-1; possible D gene TRBD1, 5 bases. CDR3 size: 16 residues. Germline-derived CDR1 and CDR2 are SGHRS and YFSETQ. Trimming removed 0 bases from V and 10 bases from J, with 22 bases in between. In DNA, the CDR3 is TGCGCCAGCAGCTTGGCAACAGGCGAGGGAGGGGTGCCAGCTTTCTTT. Translation gives CASSLATGEGGVPAFF.

The chain employs TRBV11-1 and TRBJ2-7, with D uncertain. The CDR3 is 12 residues long. Germline V CDR1 and CDR2: SGHAT, FQDESV (reference sequence). V was shortened by 3 bases and J by 5 bases, with 8 bases between the two germline ends. In DNA form, the CDR3 reads TGTGCCAGCAGCTTTAAGGCTCACGAGCAGTACTTC. This codes for CASSFKAHEQYF.